The 15 T cell receptor beta chains below were found in one sample sequenced in a study of T cells in Graves' hyperthyroidism and ophthalmopathy. Amplified TCR beta CDR3 regions came from RNA transcripts. Initially, a first-round RT-PCR of the TCR CDR3 employed the HTBI primer set. TCRdb analysed the multiplex PCR reads with MiXCR anew, one entry per CDR3 protein. The sample consists of about 420,000 distinct CDR3 sequences, around 14% of them appearing once. The sequencing sample was made of blood. The receptors were gathered from a woman aged 18-30 years with Graves' hyperthyroidism.

This clonotype was counted at least ten times. The chain combines TRBV27 with TRBJ1-1; no definite D call. Trimming stripped 8 bases from V and 3 bases from J, with 16 bases between. There are 14 residues in the CDR3. The germline CDR1 and CDR2 sequences are MNHEY and SMNVEV (reference sequence). The CDR3 sequence: CASCQNGGDTEAFF. In DNA, the CDR3 is TGTGCCAGCTGCCAGAACGGCGGGGACACTGAAGCTTTCTTT.

Only a few counts were recorded for this clonotype. Here the CDR3 reads CSVGGRTIYEQYF. Here the CDR3 DNA reads TGCAGCGTTGGAGGCAGGACGATCTACGAGCAGTACTTC. The gene calls are TRBV29-1 and TRBJ2-7; D gene unclear. Trimming cost V 4 bases and J 3 bases, with 13 bases left between them. CDR1 is SQVTM and CDR2 is ANQGSEA in the germline V gene. The CDR3 sequence is 13 residues long.

This chain joins TRBV6-5 and TRBJ2-1; TRBD1 agrees at 8 bases. The CDR3 loop spans 17 amino acids. Per germline, CDR1 MNHEY and CDR2 SVGAGI. The trim removed 2 bases at V and 8 bases at J, leaving 14 bases unmatched. The CDR3 reads CASSYLRTGSLGYEQFF. Here the CDR3 DNA reads TGTGCCAGCAGTTACCTAAGGACAGGGTCCCTAGGGTATGAGCAGTTCTTC.

This clonotype was counted ten times or more. The genes are TRBV5-1 and TRBJ2-7, with TRBD1 matching 7 bases. Germline CDR1 reads SGHRS; CDR2 reads YFSETQ. The CDR3 has 15 residues. After removal of 4 bases from V and 0 bases from J, the junction contained 7 bases not matched to a gene. The CDR3, as DNA: TGCGCCAGCAGCCCGGGACAGAAAAACTCCTACGAGCAGTACTTC. Protein: CASSPGQKNSYEQYF.

The chain recombines TRBV7-2 with TRBJ2-1; 7 bases line up with TRBD1. The CDR3 sequence is 18 residues long. The germline V gene has CDR1 SGHTA and CDR2 FQGNSA. The junction had 19 bases not matched to a gene; V was cut back by 3 bases and J by 8 bases. CDR3 coding DNA: TGTGCCAGCAGCTTCCCACGCCAGGGGGATTCCCCCTGGGATGAGCAGTTCTTC. Translation: CASSFPRQGDSPWDEQFF.

The rearrangement joins TRBV2 to TRBJ2-5; D gene ambiguous. The CDR3 consists of 14 residues. Germline CDR1 is SNHLY and CDR2 is FYNNEI. V dropped 4 bases and J dropped 1 base, with 10 bases sitting between them. The CDR3 bases are TGTGCCAGCAGTGTCCTCAGTTTCCAAGAGACCCAGTACTTC. Protein product: CASSVLSFQETQYF.

This clonotype occurred many times. V is TRBV20-1 and J is TRBJ2-7; perhaps TRBD1 as D (6 bases). V was cut by 5 bases and J by 1 base, with 15 bases left in between. Germline loops: CDR1 DFQATT, CDR2 SNEGSKA (reference sequence). This CDR3 spans 14 amino acids. The CDR3 sequence: CSAPPDRRSYEQYF. CDR3 DNA sequence: TGCAGTGCTCCCCCCGACAGGAGATCCTACGAGCAGTACTTC.

This clonotype was picked up a small number of times. V is TRBV3-1 and J is TRBJ1-2, with D perhaps matching TRBD1 (6 bases). The CDR3 extends over 12 amino acids. V gave up 8 bases and J gave up 7 bases, with 14 bases separating them. Germline CDR1 LGHDT, CDR2 YNNKEL (reference sequence). The chain's CDR3 is CASGPGVGGYTF. For the CDR3, the DNA is TGTGCCAGCGGACCAGGGGTTGGTGGCTACACCTTC.

This clonotype was observed many times. This chain joins TRBV29-1 and TRBJ2-3; 12 nucleotides line up with TRBD2. CDR3 size: 15 residues. J was trimmed by 1 base and V by 6 bases; bases with no gene match: 5. Germline assignment: CDR1 SQVTM and CDR2 ANQGSEA. The CDR3: CSVLTSGGRTDTQYF. The CDR3, as DNA: TGCAGCGTCCTCACTAGCGGGGGGCGCACAGATACGCAGTATTTT.

At least ten counts were recorded for this clonotype. The chain employs TRBV5-1 and TRBJ2-1; D gene ambiguous. CDR1 SGHRS and CDR2 YFSETQ come from the germline V gene. Trimming shortened V by 1 base and J by 5 bases, and 10 bases separated the two germline ends. The CDR3 contains 14 residues. The CDR3 here is CASSLRTEHNEQFF. CDR3 nucleotides: TGCGCCAGCAGCTTGAGAACGGAACACAATGAGCAGTTCTTC.

This clonotype was counted at least ten times. The chain links TRBV11-2 to TRBJ2-3; TRBD2 aligns across 7 bases. J gave up 2 bases and V 7 bases, and 12 bases lay outside the gene matches. CDR3 length: 16 amino acids. CDR1 and CDR2 (germline): SGHAT, FQNNGV. The CDR3 here is CASMSHPGGFTDTQYF. The CDR3 DNA is TGTGCCAGCATGTCCCATCCCGGGGGGTTCACAGATACGCAGTATTTT.

The V and J genes are TRBV28 and TRBJ2-6; no clear D. The CDR3 runs 16 residues. Germline lookup yields CDR1 MDHEN and CDR2 SYDVKM. The V end was cut by 10 bases, the J end by 0 bases, with 16 bases between. The CDR3 nucleotides read TGTGCCACTACAATGGACGCCGGCTCTGGGGCCAACGTCCTGACTTTC. This encodes CATTMDAGSGANVLTF.

In this sample, this clonotype turned up a few times. The V call is TRBV4-3, the J call TRBJ2-4, with TRBD1 matching over 9 bases. Germline loops: CDR1 LGHNA, CDR2 YSLEER. The CDR3 totals 15 residues. The V segment lost 1 base and the J segment 6 bases; nucleotides outside the gene matches: 4. Here the CDR3 DNA reads TGCGCCAGCAGCCAAGGGACAGGGGATCGAAACATTCAGTACTTC. Residues: CASSQGTGDRNIQYF.

This clonotype has a count of ten or more. The chain recombines TRBV18 with TRBJ1-1; D is uncertain. Germline V gene data show CDR1 as KGHSH and CDR2 as LQKENI. The CDR3 loop spans 14 amino acids. The ends were cut back, 3 bases at V and 5 bases at J, with 13 bases in the middle. CDR3 loop: CASSPSGERTEAFF. In DNA form, the CDR3 reads TGTGCCAGCTCACCGAGTGGGGAAAGGACTGAAGCTTTCTTT.

Many counts were recorded for this clonotype. The chain employs TRBV20-1 and TRBJ2-1; unclear D gene. This CDR3 is 12 amino acids long. V was pared by 6 bases and J by 5 bases, with 11 bases between. Germline V gene data show CDR1 as DFQATT and CDR2 as SNEGSKA (reference sequence). In nucleotides, the CDR3 is TGCAGTGCCAGCAGGCGTAACAATGAGCAGTTCTTC. Protein product: CSASRRNNEQFF.